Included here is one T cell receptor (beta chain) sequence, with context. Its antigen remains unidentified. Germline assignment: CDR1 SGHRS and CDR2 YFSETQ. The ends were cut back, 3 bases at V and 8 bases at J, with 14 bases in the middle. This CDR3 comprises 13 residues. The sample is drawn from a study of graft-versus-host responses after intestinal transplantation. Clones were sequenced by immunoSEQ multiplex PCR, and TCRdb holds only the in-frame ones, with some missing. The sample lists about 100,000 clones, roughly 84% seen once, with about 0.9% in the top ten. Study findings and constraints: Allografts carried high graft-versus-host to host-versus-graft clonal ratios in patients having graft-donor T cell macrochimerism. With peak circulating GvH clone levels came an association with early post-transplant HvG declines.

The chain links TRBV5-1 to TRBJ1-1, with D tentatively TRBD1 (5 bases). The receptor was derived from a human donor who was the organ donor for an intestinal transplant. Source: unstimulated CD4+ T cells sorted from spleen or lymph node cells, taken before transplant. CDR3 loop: CASSSGPYLEAFF. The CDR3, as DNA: TGCGCCAGCAGCTCGGGGCCGTACTTGGAAGCTTTCTTT.